This T cell receptor beta chain stems from a study of beta chain features in type 1 diabetes. Findings and caveats of the study: In all four CD4+ subsets, TCRB CDR3 length was significantly, moderately reduced in type 1 diabetes.

The V end was cut by 5 bases, the J end by 0 bases, with 10 bases between. CDR1 is MRHNA and CDR2 is SNTAGT in the germline V gene. This CDR3 contains 14 residues. Every bit of the isolated RNA underwent reverse transcription, so sequencing read expressed TCRB transcripts. The table came from immunoSEQ multiplex PCR; TCRdb's copy has only in-frame clones and leaves some out. This sample has under 250,000 clones; about 15% occur once, and the top ten carry about 0.018%. This clone was seen a handful of times. Its specificity is not known. Sequencing was performed on naive CD4+ T cells from blood. The sequence derives from a man aged 25 to 40 with type 1 diabetes. The chain carries TRBV6-4 and TRBJ1-1; D not certain. The CDR3 is CASSPQAMNTEAFF. DNA of the CDR3: TGTGCCAGCAGTCCCCAGGCCATGAACACTGAAGCTTTCTTT.